What follows is one TCR beta chain and its context. The library came from three nested PCR rounds adapted from ARM-PCR protocols. TCRdb re-called the multiplex PCR reads with MiXCR, one entry per CDR3 protein. Of 71,000 or so distinct CDR3 sequences listed, 75% to 90% are singletons. The template was RNA from unsorted bulk tissue. This record belongs to a study of tumor and adjacent non-tumor tissue in lung cancer. About the research overall: The patients, around 10 men and 5 women, were roughly 30 to 76 with stage I to III disease.

The source of this sequence is a woman aged 50 to 60 with non-small cell lung cancer. What was sequenced was lung tumor tissue.

CDR3 sequence: CNVRSPAYNEQFF. The CDR3, as DNA: TGCAATGTTAGATCCCCCGCATACAATGAGCAGTTCTTC. The rearrangement uses TRBV20-1 and TRBJ2-1; D is unresolved. CDR3 size: 13 residues. Germline V gene sequence: CDR1 DFQATT, CDR2 SNEGSKA (reference sequence).